Included here is one T cell receptor (beta chain) sequence, with context. The antigen remains unidentified. Profiled with immunoSEQ multiplex PCR; TCRdb holds only in-frame clones, not every one. The data show 700,000 to 950,000 clones, 96% seen once. This record belongs to a study of shared clonotypes between healthy human individuals. The CDR3 extends over 11 amino acids. Trimming shortened V by 6 bases and J by 0 bases, and 6 bases separated the two germline ends. The germline CDR1 and CDR2 sequences are SQVTM and ANQGSEA. Naivety among CD8 cells was defined by CD45RO negativity and positive CCR7 selection, thereby excluding terminally differentiated effector memory CD45RA+ cells. Study outcomes and limitations: Clonotype sharing among donors, it was expected, would be affected by sequencing depth. Relative to memory subsets, naive subsets generally showed larger estimated richness.

The J gene is TRBJ2-7, the V gene TRBV29-1; D ambiguous. This clonotype originated in a man under 40 in good health. Input material: naive CD8+ T cells sorted from blood. The CDR3 protein is CSVYNSYEQYF. As DNA, the CDR3 is TGCAGCGTGTACAACTCCTACGAGCAGTACTTC.